Below are 24 T cell receptor beta chains sequenced from a single sample in a study of response to subunit inactivated influenza vaccine. In TCRdb, the RT-PCR reads were re-called with MiXCR into one record per CDR3 protein. The data show hundreds of thousands of distinct CDR3 sequences, 10% to 15% seen once. The sequencing used PBMCs from blood, collected on the day of vaccination. The receptors stem from a man aged 50 or older who received an inactivated influenza vaccine.

The J gene is TRBJ2-5, the V gene TRBV7-9; D is unresolved. Germline lookup yields CDR1 SEHNR and CDR2 FQNEAQ (reference sequence). V was cut by 0 bases and J by 1 base, with 15 bases left in between. The CDR3 contains 17 residues. CDR3 bases: TGTGCCAGCAGCTTAGCGGAAAGACTTGACTTCCAAGAGACCCAGTACTTC. It translates to CASSLAERLDFQETQYF.

V gene TRBV27 combines with J gene TRBJ1-5, with D uncertain. CDR1 is MNHEY and CDR2 is SMNVEV in the germline V gene (reference sequence). This CDR3 is 15 amino acids long. Trimming took off 5 bases at V and 0 bases at J, with 11 bases between the two ends. The CDR3 DNA is TGTGCCAGCAGTGAAGGCTCGGGTAGCAATCAGCCCCAGCATTTT. This codes for CASSEGSGSNQPQHF.

In this sample, this clonotype turned up many times. The genes are TRBV5-1 and TRBJ2-1, with D hard to call. CDR1 is SGHRS and CDR2 is YFSETQ in the germline V gene. Deletions cut 0 bases from V and 0 bases from J, with 7 bases between. This CDR3 has 15 residues. The chain's CDR3 is CASSLVQSSYNEQFF. The CDR3 coding sequence is TGCGCCAGCAGCTTGGTACAGAGCTCCTACAATGAGCAGTTCTTC.

This clonotype was counted a few times. V is TRBV10-3 and J is TRBJ1-1; no definite D call. Trimming shortened V by 7 bases and J by 1 base, and 10 bases separated the two germline ends. CDR3 size: 13 residues. CDR1 is ENHRY, CDR2 SYGVKD, per germline. The CDR3 DNA follows: TGTGCCATCAATGACCGGGAGAACACTGAAGCTTTCTTT. It encodes CAINDRENTEAFF.

About this clonotype: At one of its ends the junction is not consistent with the germline gene, which may arise from a read error. The V call is TRBV30, the J call TRBJ2-7; D unclear. Germline V gene lookup returns CDR1 GTSNPN and CDR2 SVGIG (reference sequence). The CDR3 has 12 amino acids. The DNA for the CDR3 is TGTGCCGGATTTTCTAGGTCCTTCGAGCAGTACTTC. Its translation: CAGFSRSFEQYF.

This clonotype has more than one count but fewer than ten. The chain is built from TRBV3-1 and TRBJ2-5; perhaps TRBD1 as D (6 bases). The CDR3 contains 17 residues. Germline CDR1 LGHDT, CDR2 YNNKEL (reference sequence). V lost 3 bases, J lost 2 bases, and 19 bases lay in between. CDR3 DNA sequence: TGTGCCAGCAGCCATTACTTCAAGAGGCAGGGGCAAGAGACCCAGTACTTC. Protein: CASSHYFKRQGQETQYF.

In its sample, this clonotype was seen many times. The gene calls are TRBV10-3 and TRBJ2-3; 9 bases align to TRBD2. J lost 0 bases, V lost 6 bases, and 16 bases had no gene match. This CDR3 is built from 19 residues. From germline, CDR1 is ENHRY and CDR2 SYGVKD. The CDR3 DNA reads as TGTGCCATCAGCCCAGAATGGGTAGCGGGAGTCTACAGCACAGATACGCAGTATTTT. Translated, it gives CAISPEWVAGVYSTDTQYF.

The table lists this clonotype with many counts. The chain carries TRBV6-5 and TRBJ2-3; perhaps TRBD1 as D (6 bases). CDR3 size: 15 residues. Germline assignment: CDR1 MNHEY and CDR2 SVGAGI. V lost 0 bases, J lost 3 bases, and 10 bases lay in between. Here the CDR3 DNA reads TGTGCCAGCAGTTACTCGGGCAGGGGAACAGATACGCAGTATTTT. Amino acids: CASSYSGRGTDTQYF.

This rearrangement joins TRBV12-3 or TRBV12-4 to TRBJ2-7, with TRBD2 matching 12 bases. V was clipped by 5 bases and J by 3 bases; unmatched bases: 5. The CDR3 is 15 residues long. CDR3 protein: CASSSLAGGLYEQYF. CDR3 DNA sequence: TGTGCCAGCAGTAGTCTAGCGGGAGGGCTCTACGAGCAGTACTTC.

This clonotype occurred many times. The chain recombines TRBV20-1 with TRBJ1-1; 8 bases are a match to TRBD1. J was trimmed by 4 bases and V by 0 bases; bases with no gene match: 7. The CDR3 extends over 15 amino acids. From germline, CDR1 is DFQATT and CDR2 SNEGSKA (reference sequence). The CDR3 here is CSARDQTGGGTEAFF. The CDR3 DNA reads as TGCAGTGCTAGAGACCAAACAGGGGGAGGCACTGAAGCTTTCTTT.

V and J are TRBV15 and TRBJ1-2; TRBD1 aligns across 8 bases. The CDR3 extends over 16 amino acids. CDR1 and CDR2 from the germline V gene are LNHNV and YYDKDF (reference sequence). J was trimmed by 7 bases and V by 1 base; bases with no gene match: 11. The CDR3, as DNA: TGTGCCACCAGCAGAGTGGGACAGGATTCCTTGACTGGCTACACCTTC. Its protein product is CATSRVGQDSLTGYTF.

The V call is TRBV10-3, the J call TRBJ2-7, with TRBD2 identical over 10 bases. This CDR3 has 14 residues. V lost 10 bases to trimming and J lost 3 bases; unmatched junction nucleotides: 9. In germline, CDR1 is ENHRY, CDR2 SYGVKD. The CDR3 region has the DNA TGTGCCAGCAATGACCTAGCGGGGGACTACGAGCAGTACTTC. It is translated as CASNDLAGDYEQYF.

The chain is built from TRBV4-1 and TRBJ2-2, with D perhaps matching TRBD1 or TRBD2 (6 bases each). The CDR3 loop spans 17 amino acids. Germline V gene sequence: CDR1 MGHRA, CDR2 YSYEKL. The V and J ends lost 4 bases and 4 bases respectively, with 19 bases between them. Written as DNA, the CDR3 is TGCGCCAGCAGCCCTCACCCGGGGGCGAGTAGCACCGGGGAGCTGTTTTTT. Translated: CASSPHPGASSTGELFF.

The genes are TRBV29-1 and TRBJ1-2; the D is unclear. V lost 4 bases, J lost 5 bases, and 11 bases lay in between. The CDR3 length is 12 residues. Per germline, CDR1 SQVTM and CDR2 ANQGSEA. CDR3 sequence reads: CSVGTGGYGYTF. Here the CDR3 DNA reads TGCAGCGTTGGGACCGGTGGGTATGGCTACACCTTC. The full variable domain, its missing parts supplied by reference TRBV29-1 and TRBJ1-2, is SAVISQKPSRDICQRGTSLTIQCQVDSQVTMMFWYRQQPGQSLTLIATANQGSEATYESGFVIDKFPISRPNLTFSTLTVSNMSPEDSSIYLCSVGTGGYGYTFGSGTRLTVV.

The chain recombines TRBV28 with TRBJ1-5; D is ambiguous. Germline CDR1 reads MDHEN; CDR2 reads SYDVKM. Trimming removed 3 bases from V and 9 bases from J, with 12 bases in between. This CDR3 has 13 residues. This CDR3 is CASSFPSLRPQHF. DNA of the CDR3: TGTGCCAGCAGTTTTCCGTCGCTAAGGCCCCAGCATTTT.

The gene calls are TRBV20-1 and TRBJ2-7; the D gene could be TRBD1 or TRBD2 (6 bases each). CDR1 and CDR2 from the germline V gene are DFQATT and SNEGSKA (reference sequence). V dropped 3 bases and J dropped 9 bases, with 12 bases sitting between them. This CDR3 spans 11 amino acids. The CDR3 reads CSASGGLGQYF. The CDR3 bases are TGCAGTGCTAGCGGGGGCCTAGGGCAGTACTTC.

CDR3 region: CASMRGSSYEQYF. The CDR3 DNA reads TGTGCCTCTATGAGGGGGTCGTCCTACGAGCAGTACTTC. The chain links TRBV7-8 to TRBJ2-7; possibly TRBD1 for D (6 bases). V shed 11 bases and J shed 1 base, with 15 bases lying between them. The CDR3 is made up of 13 amino acids. CDR1 is SGHVS, CDR2 FQNEAQ, per germline.

CDR3 sequence: CASSPSNRGAEAFF. CDR3 bases: TGTGCCAGCAGCCCGTCGAACAGGGGGGCTGAAGCTTTCTTT. This chain uses TRBV11-2 with TRBJ1-1, with 8 bases aligning to TRBD1. The CDR3 sequence is 14 residues long. Germline V gene data show CDR1 as SGHAT and CDR2 as FQNNGV. The V and J ends lost 5 bases and 6 bases, in that order; junction bases with no gene match: 8.

This clonotype was detected a few times. The V gene is TRBV11-2, the J gene TRBJ1-1, with 8 positions matching TRBD1. The CDR3 runs 15 residues. Germline V gene data show CDR1 as SGHAT and CDR2 as FQNNGV. V shed 6 bases and J 7 bases; nucleotides not matched to a gene: 13. The CDR3 bases are TGTGCCAGCAGACAAGGACAGGGAAAATTTCTTGAAGCTTTCTTT. Its protein product is CASRQGQGKFLEAFF.

This clonotype was picked up many times. This sequence joins TRBV5-1 and TRBJ1-1; D unclear. The CDR3 length is 13 residues. The ends were cut back, 3 bases at V and 8 bases at J, with 14 bases in the middle. Germline CDR1 reads SGHRS; CDR2 reads YFSETQ. CDR3 sequence reads: CASSSTRGLEAFF. In DNA, the CDR3 is TGCGCCAGCAGCTCCACTAGAGGGCTGGAAGCTTTCTTT.

This CDR3 is CASSQATGILEAFF. The DNA of the CDR3 is TGCGCCAGCAGCCAAGCTACAGGCATACTTGAAGCTTTCTTT. The chain is built from TRBV4-1 and TRBJ1-1; possible D gene TRBD1, 5 bases. V dropped 1 base and J dropped 7 bases, with 13 bases sitting between them. The CDR3 has 14 amino acids. The germline CDR1 and CDR2 sequences are MGHRA and YSYEKL.

This clonotype appeared a few times. J is TRBJ1-1 and V is TRBV10-3, with a tentative D call TRBD1 (5 bases). The germline V gene has CDR1 ENHRY and CDR2 SYGVKD. The CDR3 runs 14 residues. The ends were cut back, 6 bases at V and 0 bases at J, with 11 bases in the middle. The CDR3 DNA reads TGTGCCATCAGACAGACAGTCATGAACACTGAAGCTTTCTTT. Its protein product is CAIRQTVMNTEAFF.

The rearrangement uses TRBV3-1 and TRBJ2-5, with D maybe TRBD2 (7 bases). V lost 2 bases and J 6 bases, leaving 16 bases between the germline ends. Germline V gene lookup returns CDR1 LGHDT and CDR2 YNNKEL (reference sequence). The CDR3 is 15 amino acids. The CDR3 region has the DNA TGTGCCAGCAGCCAAAGTACTGGGGGGGCAAAGACCCAGTACTTC. Residues: CASSQSTGGAKTQYF.

This clonotype came up many times. The CDR3 here is CASSPLGVGETQYF. CDR3 nucleotide sequence: TGTGCCAGCAGTCCTCTGGGAGTAGGAGAGACCCAGTACTTC. The chain links TRBV11-2 to TRBJ2-5; D perhaps matches TRBD2 (5 bases). Germline lookup yields CDR1 SGHAT and CDR2 FQNNGV. The CDR3 covers 14 residues. V lost 6 bases and J 4 bases, leaving 15 bases between the germline ends.